This T cell receptor (beta chain) was sequenced in a study of beta chain features in type 1 diabetes. Study-wide findings and caveats: Healthy donors had naive, central memory and Treg TCRB repertoires that appeared less similar than those seen among patients. Possible PCR preference for shorter templates applied equally to patients and controls. Moderate but significant shortening of TCRB CDR3s was recorded in all four CD4+ subsets from Type 1 diabetes patients. In type 1 diabetes patients, VDJ junctions had fewer insertions; deletions at these junctions were more frequent.

The V segment lost 2 bases and the J segment 4 bases; nucleotides outside the gene matches: 7. This CDR3 comprises 15 residues. Germline loops: CDR1 MDHEN, CDR2 SYDVKM. This clone was counted only a few times. Its antigen is as yet unknown. Expressed TCRB transcripts were sequenced after all isolated RNA was converted to cDNA. Naive, central memory and regulatory T cell samples produced a mean of approximately 3.9 million reads. Method: immunoSEQ multiplex PCR; TCRdb's copy keeps in-frame clones and lacks some. The repertoire holds a few hundred thousand clones, with approximately 16% as singletons. The sequencing sample was made of naive CD4+ T cells from blood. V gene TRBV28 combines with J gene TRBJ2-5; 7 bases agree with TRBD1. The sequence was collected from a young man with type 1 diabetes. The CDR3 loop is CASSLLVRGLETQYF. CDR3 in DNA: TGTGCCAGCAGTTTACTTGTCAGGGGGTTAGAGACCCAGTACTTC.